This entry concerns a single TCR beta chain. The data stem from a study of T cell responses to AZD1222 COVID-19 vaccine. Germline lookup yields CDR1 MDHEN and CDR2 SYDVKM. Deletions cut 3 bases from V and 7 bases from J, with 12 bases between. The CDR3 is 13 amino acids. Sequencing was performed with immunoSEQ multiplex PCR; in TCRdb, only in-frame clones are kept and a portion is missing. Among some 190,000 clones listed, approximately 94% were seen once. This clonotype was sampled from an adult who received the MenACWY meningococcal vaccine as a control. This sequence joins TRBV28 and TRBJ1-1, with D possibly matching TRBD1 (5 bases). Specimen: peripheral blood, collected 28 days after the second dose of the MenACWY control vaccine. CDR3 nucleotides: TGTGCCAGCAGTTTGGGCAGGGTAAGTGAAGCTTTCTTT. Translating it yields CASSLGRVSEAFF.